This T cell receptor beta chain was identified during a study of OX40 agonist ivuxolimab in advanced cancers. Libraries were prepared by immunoSEQ multiplex PCR; TCRdb keeps only in-frame clonotypes and omits some of them. The repertoire consists of over 55,000 clones, with around 80% occurring once and the leading ten covering around 1.6%. The TCR was taken from an adult with an advanced solid tumor such as melanoma, head and neck, liver or kidney cancer. The sample here was CD4+ or CD8+ T cells sorted from blood, taken in a trial of the OX40 agonist ivuxolimab.

The DNA for the CDR3 is TGCGCCAGCAGCCAAGACAGCATCGGGGAGCTGTTTTTT. Translating gives CASSQDSIGELFF. The chain couples TRBV4-3 to TRBJ2-2; unclear D gene. The germline V gene has CDR1 LGHNA and CDR2 YSLEER. There are 13 residues in the CDR3. The V and J ends lost 0 bases and 7 bases respectively, with 6 bases between them.